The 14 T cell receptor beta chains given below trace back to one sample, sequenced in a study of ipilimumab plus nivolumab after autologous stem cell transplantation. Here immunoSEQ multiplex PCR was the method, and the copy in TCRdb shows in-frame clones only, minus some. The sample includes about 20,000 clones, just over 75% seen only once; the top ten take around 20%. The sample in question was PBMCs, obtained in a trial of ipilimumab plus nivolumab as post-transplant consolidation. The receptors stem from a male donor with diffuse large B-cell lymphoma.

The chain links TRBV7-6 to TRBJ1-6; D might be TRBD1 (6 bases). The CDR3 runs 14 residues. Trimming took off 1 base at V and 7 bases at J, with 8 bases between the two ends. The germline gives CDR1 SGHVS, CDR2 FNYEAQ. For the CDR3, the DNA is TGTGCCAGCAGCTTAGGGACAGTAAATTCACCCCTCCACTTT. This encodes CASSLGTVNSPLHF.

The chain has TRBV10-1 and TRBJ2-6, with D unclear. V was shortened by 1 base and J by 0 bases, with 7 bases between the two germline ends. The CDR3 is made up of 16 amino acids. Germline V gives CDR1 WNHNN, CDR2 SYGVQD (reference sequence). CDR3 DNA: TGCGCCAGCAGTGAGTTAACACCCTCTGGGGCCAACGTCCTGACTTTC. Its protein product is CASSELTPSGANVLTF.

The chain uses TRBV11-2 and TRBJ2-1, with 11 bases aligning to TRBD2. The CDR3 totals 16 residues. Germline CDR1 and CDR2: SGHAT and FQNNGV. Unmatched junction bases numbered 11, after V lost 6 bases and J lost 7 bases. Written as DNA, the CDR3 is TGTGCCAGCAGGCGCCTAGCGGGGGGAAGGTTTAATGAGCAGTTCTTC. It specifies CASRRLAGGRFNEQFF.

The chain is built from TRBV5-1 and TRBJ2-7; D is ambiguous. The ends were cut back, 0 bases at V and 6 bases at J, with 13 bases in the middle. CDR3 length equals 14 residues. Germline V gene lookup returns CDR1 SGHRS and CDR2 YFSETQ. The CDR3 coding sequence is TGCGCCAGCAGCTTGGCCTCTAGTGGCCTCGAGCAGTACTTC. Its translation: CASSLASSGLEQYF.

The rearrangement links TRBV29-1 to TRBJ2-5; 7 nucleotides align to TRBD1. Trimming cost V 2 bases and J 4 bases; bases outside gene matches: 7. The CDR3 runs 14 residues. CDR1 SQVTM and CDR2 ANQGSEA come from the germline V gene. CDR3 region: CSVESRGRRETQYF. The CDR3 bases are TGCAGCGTTGAATCAAGGGGGCGGCGAGAGACCCAGTACTTC.

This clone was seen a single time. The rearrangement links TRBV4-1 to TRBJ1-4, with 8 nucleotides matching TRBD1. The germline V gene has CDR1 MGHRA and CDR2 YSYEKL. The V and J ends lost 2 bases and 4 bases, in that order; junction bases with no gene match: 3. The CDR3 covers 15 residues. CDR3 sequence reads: CASSQQGAGNEKLFF. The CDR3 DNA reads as TGCGCCAGCAGCCAACAGGGGGCTGGTAATGAAAAACTGTTTTTT.

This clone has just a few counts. The CDR3 DNA sequence: TGCGCCAGCAGCTTGGAACAGTTCACAGATACGCAGTATTTT. It translates to CASSLEQFTDTQYF. V gene TRBV5-1 combines with J gene TRBJ2-3; D not resolved. Trimming took off 0 bases at V and 2 bases at J, with 7 bases between the two ends. The CDR3 is made up of 14 amino acids. The germline V gene encodes CDR1 SGHRS and CDR2 YFSETQ. The variable domain in full, with the rest retrieved from reference TRBV5-1 and TRBJ2-3, is KAGVTQTPRYLIKTRGQQVTLSCSPISGHRSVSWYQQTPGQGLQFLFEYFSETQRNKGNFPGRFSGRQFSNSRSEMNVSTLELGDSALYLCASSLEQFTDTQYFGPGTRLTVL.

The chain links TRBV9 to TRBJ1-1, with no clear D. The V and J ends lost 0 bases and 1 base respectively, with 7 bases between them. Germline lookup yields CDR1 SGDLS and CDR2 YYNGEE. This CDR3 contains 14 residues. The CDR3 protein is CASSVGQPNTEAFF. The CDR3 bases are TGTGCCAGCAGCGTAGGGCAGCCGAACACTGAAGCTTTCTTT.

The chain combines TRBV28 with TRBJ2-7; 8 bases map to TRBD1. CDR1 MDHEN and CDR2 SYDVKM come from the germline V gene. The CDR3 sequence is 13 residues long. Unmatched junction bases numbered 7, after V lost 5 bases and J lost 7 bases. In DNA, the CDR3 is TGTGCCAGCAGTCCATCAGGGGGCCGGGAGCAGTACTTC. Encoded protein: CASSPSGGREQYF. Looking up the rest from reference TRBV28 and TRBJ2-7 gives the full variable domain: DVKVTQSSRYLVKRTGEKVFLECVQDMDHENMFWYRQDPGLGLRLIYFSYDVKMKEKGDIPEGYSVSREKKERFSLILESASTNQTSMYLCASSPSGGREQYFGPGTRLTVT.

The CDR3 region is CAITGGGNTIYF. CDR3 DNA: TGTGCCATCACGGGGGGTGGAAACACCATATATTTT. V usage is TRBV10-3 and J usage is TRBJ1-3, with D perhaps matching TRBD1 (5 bases). Germline lookup yields CDR1 ENHRY and CDR2 SYGVKD. This CDR3 has 12 residues. Trimming shortened V by 7 bases and J by 3 bases, and 7 bases separated the two germline ends.

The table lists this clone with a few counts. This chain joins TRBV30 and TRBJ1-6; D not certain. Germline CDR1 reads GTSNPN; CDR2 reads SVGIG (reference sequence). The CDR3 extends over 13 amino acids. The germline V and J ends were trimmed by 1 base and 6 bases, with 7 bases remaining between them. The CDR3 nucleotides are TGTGCCTGGAGTGGGGGTAGTAATTCACCCCTCCACTTT. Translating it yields CAWSGGSNSPLHF.

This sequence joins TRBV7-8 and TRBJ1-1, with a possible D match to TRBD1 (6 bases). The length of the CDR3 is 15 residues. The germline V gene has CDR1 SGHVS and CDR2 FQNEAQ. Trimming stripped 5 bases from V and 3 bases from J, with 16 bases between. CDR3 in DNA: TGTGCCAGCAGCCCCCTTGCGGGGGGCTACACTGAAGCTTTCTTT. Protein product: CASSPLAGGYTEAFF.

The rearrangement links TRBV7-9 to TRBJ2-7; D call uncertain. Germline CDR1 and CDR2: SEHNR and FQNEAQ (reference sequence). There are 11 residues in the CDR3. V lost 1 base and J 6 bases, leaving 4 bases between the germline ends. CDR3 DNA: TGTGCCAGCAGCTTAGGCGCCGAGCAGTACTTC. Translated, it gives CASSLGAEQYF.

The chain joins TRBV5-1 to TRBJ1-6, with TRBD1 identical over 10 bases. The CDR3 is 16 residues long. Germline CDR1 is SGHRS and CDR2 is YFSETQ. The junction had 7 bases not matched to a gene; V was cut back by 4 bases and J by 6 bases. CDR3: CASSLDRGPGNSPLHF. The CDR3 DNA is TGCGCCAGCAGCCTCGACAGGGGGCCTGGTAATTCACCCCTCCACTTT.